This note documents a single T cell receptor beta chain sequence. Its antigen is undetermined. The sample comes from a study of response to subunit inactivated influenza vaccine. Study-wide findings and caveats: Authors suggested that a seasonal influenza vaccination recruits few new T cells each time.

One entry per CDR3 protein, called by TCRdb with MiXCR from the RT-PCR reads. Of a few hundred thousand distinct CDR3 sequences listed, just over 20% are singletons. The length of the CDR3 is 15 residues. Germline CDR1 LNHDA, CDR2 SQIVND (reference sequence). V was trimmed by 1 base and J by 0 bases, leaving 7 bases between them. The V and J genes are TRBV19 and TRBJ1-5; no firm D call. The clonotype comes from a man between 45 and 75 years old who received an inactivated influenza vaccine. Sequenced here: PBMCs from blood, sampled about 19 months after vaccination. CDR3 in amino acids: CASSIVSDSNQPQHF. CDR3 nucleotides: TGTGCCAGTAGTATAGTGTCGGATAGCAATCAGCCCCAGCATTTT.